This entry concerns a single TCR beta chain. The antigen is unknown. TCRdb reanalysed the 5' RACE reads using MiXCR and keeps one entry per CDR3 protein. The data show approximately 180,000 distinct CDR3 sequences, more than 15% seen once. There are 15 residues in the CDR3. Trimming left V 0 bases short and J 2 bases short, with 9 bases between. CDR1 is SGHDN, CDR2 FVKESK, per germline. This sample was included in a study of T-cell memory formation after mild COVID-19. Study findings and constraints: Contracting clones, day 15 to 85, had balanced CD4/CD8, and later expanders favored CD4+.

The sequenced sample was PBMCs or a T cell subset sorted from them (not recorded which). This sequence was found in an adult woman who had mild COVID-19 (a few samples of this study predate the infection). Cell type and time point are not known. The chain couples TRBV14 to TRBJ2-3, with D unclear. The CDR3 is CASSQETFHTDTQYF. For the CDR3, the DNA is TGTGCCAGCAGCCAAGAGACTTTCCACACAGATACGCAGTATTTT.